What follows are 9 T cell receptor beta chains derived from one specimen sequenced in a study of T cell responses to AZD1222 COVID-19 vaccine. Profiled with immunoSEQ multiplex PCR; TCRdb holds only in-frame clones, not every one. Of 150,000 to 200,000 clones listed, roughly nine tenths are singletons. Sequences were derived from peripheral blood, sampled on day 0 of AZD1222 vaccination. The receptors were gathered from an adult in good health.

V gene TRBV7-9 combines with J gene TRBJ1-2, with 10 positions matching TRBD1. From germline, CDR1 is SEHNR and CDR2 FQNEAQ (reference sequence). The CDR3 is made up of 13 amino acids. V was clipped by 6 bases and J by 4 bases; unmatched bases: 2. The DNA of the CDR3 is TGTGCCAGCAGGGGGGACAGGGGCTATGGCTACACCTTC. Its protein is CASRGDRGYGYTF. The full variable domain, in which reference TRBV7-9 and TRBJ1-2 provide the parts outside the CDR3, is DTGVSQNPRHKITKRGQNVTFRCDPISEHNRLYWYRQTLGQGPEFLTYFQNEAQLEKSRLLSDRFSAERPKGSFSTLEIQRTEQGDSAMYLCASRGDRGYGYTFGSGTRLTVV.

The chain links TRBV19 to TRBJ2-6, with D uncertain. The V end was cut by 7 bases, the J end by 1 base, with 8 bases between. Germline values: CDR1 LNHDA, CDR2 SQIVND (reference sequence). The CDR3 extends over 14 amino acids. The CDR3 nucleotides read TGTGCCAGTATTGGGTGGTCTGGGGCCAACGTCCTGACTTTC. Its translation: CASIGWSGANVLTF.

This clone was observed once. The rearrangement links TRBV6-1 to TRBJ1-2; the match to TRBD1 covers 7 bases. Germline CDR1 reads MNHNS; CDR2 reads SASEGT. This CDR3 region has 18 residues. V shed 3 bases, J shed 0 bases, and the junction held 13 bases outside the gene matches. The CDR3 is CASSDPDFPGQPNYGYTF. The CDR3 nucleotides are TGTGCCAGCAGTGATCCCGATTTCCCGGGACAGCCTAACTATGGCTACACCTTC.

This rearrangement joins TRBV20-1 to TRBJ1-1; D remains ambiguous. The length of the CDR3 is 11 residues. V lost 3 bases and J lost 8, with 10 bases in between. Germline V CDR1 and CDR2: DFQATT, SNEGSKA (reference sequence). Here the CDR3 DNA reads TGCAGTGCTAGGGGTTTTCGAGAAGCTTTCTTT. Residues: CSARGFREAFF.

The CDR3 loop is CASSLRGTGENEQFF. In DNA form, the CDR3 reads TGTGCCAGTAGCCTCCGGGGGACAGGGGAGAATGAGCAGTTCTTC. This chain joins TRBV19 and TRBJ2-1; the match to TRBD1 covers 10 bases. V shed 6 bases and J 7 bases; nucleotides not matched to a gene: 9. The CDR3 runs 15 residues. The germline gives CDR1 LNHDA, CDR2 SQIVND (reference sequence).

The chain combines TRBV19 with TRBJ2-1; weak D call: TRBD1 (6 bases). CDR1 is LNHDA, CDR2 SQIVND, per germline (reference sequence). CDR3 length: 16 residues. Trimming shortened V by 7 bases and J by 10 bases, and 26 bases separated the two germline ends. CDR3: CASTPSGYRVPGEQFF. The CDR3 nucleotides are TGTGCCAGTACCCCCAGCGGTTACAGGGTTCCCGGGGAGCAGTTCTTC.

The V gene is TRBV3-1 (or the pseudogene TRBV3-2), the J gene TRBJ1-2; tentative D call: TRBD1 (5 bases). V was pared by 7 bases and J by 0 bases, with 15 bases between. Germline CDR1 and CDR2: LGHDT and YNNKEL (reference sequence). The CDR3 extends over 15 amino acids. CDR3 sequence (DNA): TGTGCCAGCACCCTACGGGACGGACCTAACTATGGCTACACCTTC. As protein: CASTLRDGPNYGYTF.

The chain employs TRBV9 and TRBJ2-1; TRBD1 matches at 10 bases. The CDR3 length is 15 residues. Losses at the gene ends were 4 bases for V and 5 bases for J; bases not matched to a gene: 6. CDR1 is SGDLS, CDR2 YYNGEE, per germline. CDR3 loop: CASSPRGQGNNEQFF. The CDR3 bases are TGTGCCAGCAGCCCACGGGGACAGGGGAACAATGAGCAGTTCTTC. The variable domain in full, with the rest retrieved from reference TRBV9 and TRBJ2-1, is DSGVTQTPKHLITATGQRVTLRCSPRSGDLSVYWYQQSLDQGLQFLIQYYNGEERAKGNILERFSAQQFPDLHSELNLSSLELGDSALYFCASSPRGQGNNEQFFGPGTRLTVL.

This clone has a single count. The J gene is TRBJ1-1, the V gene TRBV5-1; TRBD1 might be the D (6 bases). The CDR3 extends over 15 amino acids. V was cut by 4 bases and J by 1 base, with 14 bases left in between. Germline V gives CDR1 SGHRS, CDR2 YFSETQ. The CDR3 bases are TGCGCCAGCAGCCCTGGGGGGGCCCCGAACACTGAAGCTTTCTTT. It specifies CASSPGGAPNTEAFF.